This TCR beta chain was sequenced during a study of blood T cell repertoires in COVID-19. Across the study: The study drew acute and convalescent COVID-19 samples from the United States, Italy and Spain. The analysed material was cDNA or gDNA that came from T cells, B-cell-depleted T cells, or PBMCs.

As processed by the authors: It was from reference gene primer amplification that nucleated cell counts were estimated. The method was immunoSEQ multiplex PCR; TCRdb's version includes in-frame clones alone and lacks a portion of them. V and J calls and clone size are copied from that table; D and trimming were computed from the DNA. The data contain some 160,000 clones, 65% to 80% of them singletons. The CDR3 is 14 residues long. Germline CDR1 SNHLY, CDR2 FYNNEI. Trimming removed 4 bases from V and 5 bases from J; junction bases left unmatched: 2. The sequenced sample was peripheral blood. This TCR came from a man in his 60s with acute or convalescent COVID-19. V is TRBV2 and J is TRBJ1-5, with 10 bases aligning to TRBD1. The CDR3 spells CASSGTGGHQPQHF. For the CDR3, the DNA is TGTGCCAGCAGTGGGACAGGGGGTCATCAGCCCCAGCATTTT. Looking up the rest from reference TRBV2 and TRBJ1-5 gives the full variable domain: EPEVTQTPSHQVTQMGQEVILRCVPISNHLYFYWYRQILGQKVEFLVSFYNNEISEKSEIFDDQFSVERPDGSNFTLKIRSTKLEDSAMYFCASSGTGGHQPQHFGDGTRLSIL.